The 14 T cell receptor beta chains listed next were all sequenced from one sample in a study of T cells expressing NK-cell markers. After re-calling the 5' RACE reads, TCRdb lists one entry per CDR3 protein, DNA absent. The sample table sets out approximately 440,000 distinct CDR3 sequences. Sequenced material: blood T cells: a sorted CD56 or NKG2C T cell subset, CD4+ or CD8+ T cells, or bulk PBMC T cells (not recorded which). These receptors were obtained from a woman aged 45-65 years in good health.

The V gene is TRBV4-2, the J gene TRBJ2-5; TCRdb gives TRBD2 as the D gene, but with no DNA this cannot be confirmed. CDR3 size: 16 residues. Per germline, CDR1 LGHNA and CDR2 YNFKEQ. The CDR3 spells CASSQDSGSAGETQYF.

The chain recombines TRBV5-1 with TRBJ1-1; TCRdb selects TRBD1, and the lack of DNA leaves this call unchecked. This CDR3 spans 17 amino acids. Germline V gene lookup returns CDR1 SGHRS and CDR2 YFSETQ. The CDR3 reads CASRGDRGLLLETEAFF.

J is TRBJ2-5 and V is TRBV6-2 or TRBV6-3; the TCRdb D gene call, TRBD1, has no DNA to confirm it. Per germline, CDR1 MNHEY and CDR2 SVGEGT. The CDR3 covers 12 residues. CDR3 region: CASSWGVETQYF.

The V and J genes are TRBV9 and TRBJ2-2; the D call of TRBD2 rests on TCRdb alone, since no DNA is present to check it. The germline V gene has CDR1 SGDLS and CDR2 YYNGEE. The length of the CDR3 is 14 residues. The CDR3 reads CASSVFGPTGELFF.

The chain uses TRBV29-1 and TRBJ2-7; TCRdb's D call, TRBD2, is unchecked because there is no DNA. The germline gives CDR1 SQVTM, CDR2 ANQGSEA. The CDR3 covers 13 residues. The CDR3 protein is CSCKLGTSYEQYF.

The gene calls are TRBV27 and TRBJ2-2. Germline CDR1 is MNHEY and CDR2 is SMNVEV (reference sequence). The CDR3 covers 13 residues. The CDR3: CASSGFYTGELFF.

The gene calls are TRBV5-1 and TRBJ2-4. The CDR3 loop spans 14 amino acids. Germline V gives CDR1 SGHRS, CDR2 YFSETQ. CDR3 sequence: CASSLGVKANIQYF.

This chain connects TRBV12-3 or TRBV12-4 to TRBJ2-3; absent DNA, TCRdb's TRBD2 call cannot be checked. CDR3 length equals 16 residues. The CDR3 is CASSLVRLVRADTQYF.

The chain links TRBV18 to TRBJ2-5; TCRdb indicates TRBD1, and absent DNA this call remains unverified. The germline CDR1 and CDR2 sequences are KGHSH and LQKENI. The CDR3 runs 13 residues. The CDR3 sequence: CASSTNRAETQYF. Full variable domain (outside the CDR3, taken from reference TRBV18 and TRBJ2-5): NAGVMQNPRHLVRRRGQEARLRCSPMKGHSHVYWYRQLPEEGLKFMVYLQKENIIDESGMPKERFSAEFPKEGPSILRIQQVVRGDSAAYFCASSTNRAETQYFGPGTRLLVL.

The chain recombines TRBV15 with TRBJ2-1. This CDR3 comprises 14 residues. CDR1 is LNHNV, CDR2 YYDKDF, per germline (reference sequence). CDR3 amino acids: CATSRDRLATEQFF.

V and J are TRBV28 and TRBJ1-5; TCRdb proposes TRBD1, but this gene call is untestable without DNA. CDR3 size: 14 residues. CDR1 is MDHEN, CDR2 SYDVKM, per germline. CDR3 protein: CASSFLRGLQPQHF.

This chain uses TRBV5-5 with TRBJ2-2. CDR3 length equals 14 residues. Looked up from germline, CDR1 is SGHKS and CDR2 is YYEKEE (reference sequence). The CDR3 sequence is CASSLQPNTGELFF. Full variable domain (outside the CDR3, taken from reference TRBV5-5 and TRBJ2-2): DAGVTQSPTHLIKTRGQQVTLRCSPISGHKSVSWYQQVLGQGPQFIFQYYEKEERGRGNFPDRFSARQFPNYSSELNVNALLLGDSALYLCASSLQPNTGELFFGEGSRLTVL.

This chain uses TRBV9 with TRBJ2-1; TCRdb outputs TRBD2, but without DNA this stays unchecked. This CDR3 is 16 amino acids long. Germline V CDR1 and CDR2: SGDLS, YYNGEE. This CDR3 reads CASSVVGSGANNEQFF.

This CDR3 reads CASSEWPNYGYTF. This chain links TRBV6-1 with TRBJ1-2. CDR1 and CDR2 from the germline V gene are MNHNS and SASEGT. The CDR3 runs to 13 residues.